The present TCR beta chain was sequenced within a study of cytomegalovirus exposure and HLA in healthy donors. This CDR3 has 15 amino acids. V was pared by 4 bases and J by 6 bases, with 13 bases between. Germline assignment: CDR1 LNHNV and CDR2 YYDKDF (reference sequence). Study-wide points: Later, an analysis found that common viral pathogens appeared to be linked with several of the most significant clusters. Presence/absence analyses treated sequencing depth as roughly uniform across donors.

Vbeta (60) and Jbeta (13) primers were used in the PCR. The protocol was immunoSEQ multiplex PCR, while the TCRdb copy is restricted to in-frame clones and leaves out a portion. This table has about 210,000 clones, around 83% appearing once. A note on this clone: Its antigen remains unidentified.

The sequence derives from a woman aged 50 to 60 in good health and CMV-seropositive. The sample was PBMCs. The rearrangement joins TRBV15 to TRBJ1-6; D might be TRBD1 (5 bases). CDR3 nucleotide sequence: TGTGCCACCAGCATAAGGGGCAGGTCTAATTCACCCCTCCACTTT. It translates to CATSIRGRSNSPLHF.